A selection of T cell receptor beta chains follows, all from one sample in a study of glioma-infiltrating T cells after dendritic cell vaccination. Here immunoSEQ multiplex PCR was the method, and the copy in TCRdb shows in-frame clones only, minus some. The table shows some 70,000 clones, with 81% occurring only once. This sample comprised blood, obtained before dendritic cell vaccination. All receptors derive from a human donor with glioblastoma. Both conserved end residues are part of each CDR3. Fields, in order: CDR3 length, D gene, J gene, V gene, clone size, CDR3 DNA, CDR3 protein. The D gene is left open where the match is weak. Size values are once, few and many counts, or a class for expanded clones, and some rows have none.

12 - TRBJ1-4 TRBV30 - TGTGCCTGGAGACCGGGGGAAGGCGTCCTGTTTTTT CAWRPGEGVLFF
17 TRBD2 TRBJ2-7 TRBV11-2 once TGTGCCAGCAGCTTATACCGAGCGGGGGGACTCGTCTACGAGCAGTACTTC CASSLYRAGGLVYEQYF
16 TRBD2 TRBJ2-3 TRBV5-4 - TGTGCCAGCAGCCAAGCCGGAGCGGGGGATATTCGTACGCAGTATTTT CASSQAGAGDIRTQYF
17 TRBD1 TRBJ2-7 TRBV28 - TGTGCCAGCAGTTTAACCCAGAGACAGGGGGTATCCTACGAGCAGTACTTC CASSLTQRQGVSYEQYF
13 - TRBJ1-2 TRBV30 - TGTGCCTGGACCAACACGCGGCAGGGTACCTACACCTTC CAWTNTRQGTYTF
14 TRBD1 TRBJ2-4 TRBV10-3 - TGTGCCATCAGTGGGGGACAGGACCGAAACATTCAGTACTTC CAISGGQDRNIQYF
14 TRBD2 TRBJ2-1 TRBV27 - TGTGCCAGCAGGGGGCTAGCGGAGGTCAATGAGCAGTTCTTC CASRGLAEVNEQFF
13 - TRBJ1-1 TRBV7-9 - TGTGCCAGCAGCCAGACAGGGAACACTGAAGCTTTCTTT CASSQTGNTEAFF
20 TRBD2 TRBJ2-1 TRBV4-2 - TGTGCCAGCAGCCAGCTCTGGAGCGGGGGGGCTCCGGGGGGCTTTAAAGCGCAGTTCTTC CASSQLWSGGAPGGFKAQFF
15 - TRBJ1-1 TRBV7-8 once TGTGCCAGCAGCCTGATGGACAGCCCGAACACTGAAGCTTTCTTT CASSLMDSPNTEAFF
13 - TRBJ2-2 TRBV7-6 few TGTGCCAGCAGCTTAGCCAGCACCGGGGAGCTGTTTTTT CASSLASTGELFF
13 - TRBJ1-1 TRBV5-1 once TGCGCCAGCAGCTTGCAGGAGAACACTGAAGCTTTCTTT CASSLQENTEAFF
15 TRBD2 TRBJ2-1 TRBV28 - TGTGCCAGCAGTCTCGCGGGACTAGCGGAGAATGAGCAGTTCTTC CASSLAGLAENEQFF
14 TRBD1 TRBJ1-3 TRBV6-1 once TGTGCCAGCAGTGGGACAGGGGCTGGAAACACCATATATTTT CASSGTGAGNTIYF
14 - TRBJ1-3 TRBV2 - TGTGCCAGCAGTGGGCAGGCTATTGGAAACACCATATATTTT CASSGQAIGNTIYF
16 - TRBJ2-3 TRBV2 - TGTGCCAGCAGTACAGGTTCTTCTCGTCGCACAGATACGCAGTATTTT CASSTGSSRRTDTQYF
15 - TRBJ2-1 TRBV7-3 - TGTGCCAGCAGCCTGGCGGGACTCTCCTACAATGAGCAGTTCTTC CASSLAGLSYNEQFF
15 TRBD1 TRBJ2-7 TRBV18 - TGTGCCAGCTCACCACCGGGACAGGGATATTACGAGCAGTACTTC CASSPPGQGYYEQYF
15 - TRBJ1-2 TRBV30 - TGTGCCTGGAGTGTCGGAACAGGAGCTTCCTATGGCTACACCTTC CAWSVGTGASYGYTF
17 - TRBJ1-3 TRBV7-2 - TGTGCCAGCAGCCACCGGGACACTCTCCTCTCTGGAAACACCATATATTTT CASSHRDTLLSGNTIYF
14 - TRBJ1-6 TRBV5-6 - TGTGCCAGCAGCTTGGGACAGTCAGTTTCACCCCTCCACTTT CASSLGQSVSPLHF
13 - TRBJ2-5 TRBV6-5 - TGTGCCAGCCACGGGAGACTCGAAGAGACCCAGTACTTC CASHGRLEETQYF
15 TRBD2 TRBJ2-7 TRBV4-1 - TGCGCCAGCGGCCTCACCGCGGGACTAGAGTACGAGCAGTACTTC CASGLTAGLEYEQYF
15 - TRBJ1-1 TRBV30 - TGTGCCTGGAGTGTATCGGACACCAAGAACACTGAAGCTTTCTTT CAWSVSDTKNTEAFF
16 TRBD1 TRBJ2-3 TRBV15 - TGTGCCACCAGCAGAGGGGACAGATGGGGCACAGATACGCAGTATTTT CATSRGDRWGTDTQYF
14 TRBD1 TRBJ2-5 TRBV2 - TGTGCCAGCAGTGAAAAGACAGGGGTGGAGACCCAGTACTTC CASSEKTGVETQYF
14 - TRBJ1-5 TRBV19 - TGTGCCAGTAGTACTCCACAGGGTTATCAGCCCCAGCATTTT CASSTPQGYQPQHF
14 - TRBJ2-1 TRBV27 - TGTGCCAGCAGTTTATCGTTTTCTGACAATGAGCAGTTCTTC CASSLSFSDNEQFF
14 TRBD2 TRBJ2-1 TRBV6-4 - TGTGCCAGCAGTAGGAGCGGGGGGGCCTTTGAGCAGTTCTTC CASSRSGGAFEQFF
16 - TRBJ1-1 TRBV18 - TGTGCCAGCTCACCCCCCCTGACAGGCATGAACACTGAAGCTTTCTTT CASSPPLTGMNTEAFF
13 - TRBJ2-7 TRBV5-1 - TGCGTCAGCAGCATGACAGGCTCCTACGAGCAGTACTTC CVSSMTGSYEQYF
13 TRBD2 TRBJ2-5 TRBV4-1 - TGCGCCAGCAGTCTCGGACTAGCGGAGACCCAGTACTTC CASSLGLAETQYF
13 - TRBJ2-3 TRBV5-4 - TGTGCCAGTAGCCTAGCTAGCACAGATACGCAGTATTTT CASSLASTDTQYF
15 - TRBJ1-1 TRBV14 - TGTGCCAGCAGCCAACTGGGGGCCAGGGGCACTGAAGCTTTCTTT CASSQLGARGTEAFF
16 TRBD1 TRBJ1-5 TRBV7-9 - TGTGCCAGCAGCCAGGGGGGCGGGCAGACTCGTCAGCCCCAGCATTTT CASSQGGGQTRQPQHF
14 - TRBJ1-2 TRBV7-9 - TGTGCCAGCAGCTCCGCCCGGGATATGCATGGCTACACCTTC CASSSARDMHGYTF
14 - TRBJ2-7 TRBV19 - TGTGCCAGTAGTATTGCGGACATCACCTACGAGCAGTACTTC CASSIADITYEQYF
16 TRBD2 TRBJ2-6 TRBV5-1 - TGCGCCAGCAGCTCCGGGGGGTACTCTGGGGCCAACGTCCTGACTTTC CASSSGGYSGANVLTF